This record concerns one TCR beta chain sequence. As yet, its antigen is unknown. The source of the sample is a study of T cell responses to AZD1222 COVID-19 vaccine. Study-wide points: Variant regions that are unmutated are reportedly the target of nearly half of spike-specific TCRs. Clonal diversity may have been underestimated, and the donors were mostly white British, with more females than males.

Data came from immunoSEQ multiplex PCR; TCRdb stores just in-frame clones and leaves some out. Of 150,000 to 200,000 clones listed, approximately 93% are singletons. V lost 6 bases and J 11 bases, leaving 19 bases between the germline ends. The CDR3 spans 13 residues. Germline-derived CDR1 and CDR2 are SNHLY and FYNNEI. The chain recombines TRBV2 with TRBJ1-1; the D gene is possibly TRBD1 (6 bases). This specimen consisted of peripheral blood, obtained on day 0 of AZD1222 vaccination. The sequence was collected from an adult in good health. The CDR3 is CASRVTRGGSAFF. CDR3 coding DNA: TGTGCCAGCAGAGTTACCAGGGGAGGGTCTGCTTTCTTT.